A single sample is the source of the 10 T cell receptor beta chains below, sequenced in a study of blood T cell repertoires in COVID-19. TCRdb keeps only in-frame clones here, not all; method: immunoSEQ multiplex PCR. The data contain fewer than 350,000 clones, around nine tenths of them singletons. The source material was peripheral blood. The receptors stem from a man in his forties with active or convalescent COVID-19.

This chain uses TRBV7-2 with TRBJ1-2, with 7 positions matching TRBD1. The CDR3 runs 15 residues. The trim removed 4 bases at V and 2 bases at J, leaving 7 bases unmatched. Per the germline V gene, CDR1 is SGHTA and CDR2 is FQGNSA. Written as DNA, the CDR3 is TGTGCCAGCAGCTCGGGACAGCCCGGCAACTATGGCTACACCTTC. Protein: CASSSGQPGNYGYTF.

This chain uses TRBV5-1 with TRBJ1-5, with D perhaps matching TRBD1 (5 bases). V lost 5 bases and J 5 bases, leaving 11 bases between the germline ends. Germline assignment: CDR1 SGHRS and CDR2 YFSETQ. The CDR3 extends over 13 amino acids. CDR3 in DNA: TGCGCCAGCAGGCAGGGATGGGATCAGCCCCAGCATTTT. Translated, it gives CASRQGWDQPQHF.

This chain uses TRBV4-2 with TRBJ1-5; TRBD1 aligns across 7 bases. This CDR3 region has 16 residues. Germline lookup yields CDR1 LGHNA and CDR2 YNFKEQ. The trim removed 3 bases at V and 0 bases at J, leaving 5 bases unmatched. This chain's CDR3 is CASSQGDSNSNQPQHF. CDR3 DNA: TGTGCCAGCAGCCAGGGGGACAGTAATAGCAATCAGCCCCAGCATTTT.

This chain uses TRBV7-9 with TRBJ1-2, with 11 bases fitting TRBD1. The CDR3 length is 15 residues. Germline trimming cut 5 bases from V and 4 bases from J; bases unmatched to any gene: 6. Germline CDR1 SEHNR, CDR2 FQNEAQ (reference sequence). CDR3 protein: CASSRAGQGAYGYTF. The CDR3 DNA is TGTGCCAGCAGCCGAGCCGGACAGGGGGCCTATGGCTACACCTTC. Full variable domain (missing parts from reference TRBV7-9 and TRBJ1-2): DTGVSQNPRHKITKRGQNVTFRCDPISEHNRLYWYRQTLGQGPEFLTYFQNEAQLEKSRLLSDRFSAERPKGSFSTLEIQRTEQGDSAMYLCASSRAGQGAYGYTFGSGTRLTVV.

The gene calls are TRBV5-1 and TRBJ2-1, with D possibly matching TRBD2 (7 bases). CDR3 length: 14 amino acids. V shed 0 bases and J shed 8 bases, with 12 bases lying between them. The germline gives CDR1 SGHRS, CDR2 YFSETQ. The CDR3 DNA reads TGCGCCAGCAGCTTGGACAGGGAGGGCTATGAGCAGTTCTTC. It yields the protein CASSLDREGYEQFF. The full variable domain, in which reference TRBV5-1 and TRBJ2-1 provide the parts outside the CDR3, is KAGVTQTPRYLIKTRGQQVTLSCSPISGHRSVSWYQQTPGQGLQFLFEYFSETQRNKGNFPGRFSGRQFSNSRSEMNVSTLELGDSALYLCASSLDREGYEQFFGPGTRLTVL.

The gene calls are TRBV7-9 and TRBJ2-3; D possibly corresponds to TRBD2 (6 bases). Trimming left V 0 bases short and J 5 bases short, with 12 bases between. This CDR3 is built from 15 residues. CDR1 and CDR2 from the germline V gene are SEHNR and FQNEAQ (reference sequence). The CDR3 sequence: CASSLAGGLGDTQYF. In DNA form, the CDR3 reads TGTGCCAGCAGCTTAGCGGGAGGCCTCGGAGATACGCAGTATTTT.

The chain uses TRBV14 and TRBJ2-5; D may be TRBD2 (6 bases). Germline V gene data show CDR1 as SGHDN and CDR2 as FVKESK. This CDR3 has 13 amino acids. Trimming removed 4 bases from V and 5 bases from J, with 11 bases in between. CDR3 sequence reads: CASSLGLQETQYF. CDR3 bases: TGTGCCAGCAGCCTGGGACTTCAGGAGACCCAGTACTTC. The full variable domain, with the rest looked up from reference TRBV14 and TRBJ2-5, is EAGVTQFPSHSVIEKGQTVTLRCDPISGHDNLYWYRRVMGKEIKFLLHFVKESKQDESGMPNNRFLAERTGGTYSTLKVQPAELEDSGVYFCASSLGLQETQYFGPGTRLLVL.

This clone was observed at least ten times. The J gene is TRBJ1-2, the V gene TRBV6-5; 7 nucleotides line up with TRBD1. The CDR3 extends over 13 amino acids. Trimming cost V 6 bases and J 2 bases; bases outside gene matches: 3. Per the germline V gene, CDR1 is MNHEY and CDR2 is SVGAGI. The CDR3 nucleotides read TGTGCCAGCAGCGCGACAGGGAACTATGGCTACACCTTC. Translating it yields CASSATGNYGYTF.

The chain is built from TRBV19 and TRBJ2-5, with TRBD2 matching over 9 bases. V was pared by 5 bases and J by 4 bases, with 17 bases of the junction left unmatched. This CDR3 has 18 residues. CDR1 and CDR2 from the germline V gene are LNHDA and SQIVND (reference sequence). CDR3 residues: CASSSGAGGSRVGETQYF. CDR3 sequence (DNA): TGTGCCAGTAGTTCGGGAGCGGGAGGTTCTAGGGTGGGAGAGACCCAGTACTTC.

This chain connects TRBV3-1 (or the pseudogene TRBV3-2) to TRBJ1-6; 7 bases are a match to TRBD1. V lost 1 base, J lost 10 bases, and 7 bases stayed unmatched. CDR1 is LGHDT, CDR2 YNNKEL, per germline (reference sequence). This CDR3 spans 15 amino acids. The CDR3 DNA reads TGTGCCAGCAGCCAAGGACAGGGAATTGTATCACCCCTCCACTTT. Translated: CASSQGQGIVSPLHF.